Below are 30 T cell receptor beta chains sequenced from a single sample in a study of blood T cells in healthy people across ages. Through a sample-barcoded 5' primer and a J-beta primer mix, a second PCR was run for roughly 7 to 11 cycles. Each CDR3 protein gets one entry after TCRdb re-called the 5' RACE reads with MiXCR. The sample has fewer than 700,000 distinct CDR3 sequences, about 43% seen once. Specimen: blood. The receptors shown here come from a man at least 80 years old in good health.

This clonotype was seen only a few times. This sequence joins TRBV20-1 and TRBJ1-6, with a tentative D call TRBD1 (5 bases). Trimming cost V 1 base and J 7 bases, with 5 bases left between them. The CDR3 consists of 12 residues. Germline V gives CDR1 DFQATT, CDR2 SNEGSKA (reference sequence). CDR3 in amino acids: CSARGDNSPLHF. CDR3 DNA: TGCAGTGCTAGAGGGGACAATTCACCCCTCCACTTT.

V and J are TRBV20-1 and TRBJ2-1, with 7 positions matching TRBD2. There are 15 residues in the CDR3. Germline V gene sequence: CDR1 DFQATT, CDR2 SNEGSKA (reference sequence). V dropped 3 bases and J dropped 4; count of bases not matched to a gene: 9. The CDR3 coding sequence is TGCAGTGCTAGTCCAGCTAGCGGCCCTTACAATGAGCAGTTCTTC. Translating gives CSASPASGPYNEQFF.

Here the CDR3 reads CASSQVAGSPGNEQFF. In DNA form, the CDR3 reads TGCGCCAGCAGCCAGGTAGCGGGAAGCCCCGGGAATGAGCAGTTCTTC. This rearrangement joins TRBV4-3 to TRBJ2-1; TRBD2 matches 8 bases. Germline CDR1 is LGHNA and CDR2 is YSLEER. The CDR3 contains 16 residues. J was trimmed by 7 bases and V by 3 bases; bases with no gene match: 11.

This clonotype was seen many times. This chain joins TRBV29-1 and TRBJ2-3, with D tentatively TRBD1 or TRBD2 (5 bases each). Germline CDR1 and CDR2: SQVTM and ANQGSEA. The CDR3 totals 14 residues. The germline V and J ends were trimmed by 6 bases and 4 bases, with 17 bases remaining between them. The CDR3, as DNA: TGCAGCGTCTATGTTGGGGGTCGCTCAGATACGCAGTATTTT. As protein: CSVYVGGRSDTQYF.

This rearrangement joins TRBV4-2 to TRBJ2-5; 13 bases are a match to TRBD2. The germline V gene has CDR1 LGHNA and CDR2 YNFKEQ. Unmatched junction bases numbered 5, after V lost 5 bases and J lost 2 bases. The CDR3 totals 16 residues. CDR3 loop: CASSERLAGGQETQYF. For the CDR3, the DNA is TGTGCCAGCAGCGAAAGACTAGCGGGGGGTCAAGAGACCCAGTACTTC.

Only a few counts were recorded for this clonotype. The V call is TRBV12-3 or TRBV12-4, the J call TRBJ2-7; D gene ambiguous. The V and J ends lost 1 base and 3 bases respectively, with 10 bases between them. The CDR3 contains 14 residues. The CDR3 region is CASSLENRDYEQYF. For the CDR3, the DNA is TGTGCCAGCAGTTTAGAGAACAGAGACTACGAGCAGTACTTC.

This chain links TRBV7-6 with TRBJ2-3; a weak D match, TRBD2 (6 bases). The CDR3 loop spans 16 amino acids. Germline V lookup: CDR1 SGHVS, CDR2 FNYEAQ. Trimming pared 1 base from V and 1 base from J, leaving 12 bases between. The CDR3 here is CASSLVGGLGTDTQYF. The CDR3 nucleotides read TGTGCCAGCAGCTTAGTCGGGGGACTCGGCACAGATACGCAGTATTTT.

The gene calls are TRBV7-9 and TRBJ1-2; TRBD1 matches 8 bases. The CDR3 extends over 17 amino acids. Germline CDR1 reads SEHNR; CDR2 reads FQNEAQ (reference sequence). After removal of 4 bases from V and 7 bases from J, the junction contained 17 bases not matched to a gene. This CDR3 reads CASSSSRSTGTGGGYTF. CDR3 DNA: TGTGCCAGCAGCTCTAGCCGATCGACCGGGACAGGTGGTGGCTACACCTTC.

This clonotype appeared a few times. CDR3 sequence reads: CSARRTANNSPLHF. In DNA form, the CDR3 reads TGCAGTGCTAGAAGGACAGCAAATAATTCACCCCTCCACTTT. The chain is built from TRBV20-1 and TRBJ1-6; D might be TRBD1 (6 bases). In germline, CDR1 is DFQATT, CDR2 SNEGSKA (reference sequence). The V and J ends lost 2 bases and 5 bases respectively, with 10 bases between them. The CDR3 is 14 residues long.

In regard to this clonotype: A much larger clone differs by one base, so this may be a read error. This chain joins TRBV29-1 and TRBJ2-7; D possibly corresponds to TRBD2 (6 bases). The closer fit of TRBJ2-5 to the DNA end suggests the J call may be wrong. The germline gives CDR1 SQVTM, CDR2 ANQGSEA. The CDR3 loop spans 13 amino acids. The CDR3 is CSGGVWEAKTQYF. The DNA for the CDR3 is TGCAGCGGGGGCGTCTGGGAGGCGAAGACCCAGTACTTC.

The chain joins TRBV4-3 to TRBJ2-1; the D call may be TRBD1 or TRBD2 (5 bases each). This CDR3 comprises 15 residues. Germline CDR1 and CDR2: LGHNA and YSLEER. V shed 0 bases and J shed 8 bases, with 14 bases lying between them. The CDR3 loop reads CASSQERRGFDEQFF. The DNA of the CDR3 is TGCGCCAGCAGCCAAGAGAGACGGGGCTTCGATGAGCAGTTCTTC.

This clonotype turned up a few times. The rearrangement joins TRBV5-1 to TRBJ2-7; D might be TRBD1 or TRBD2, each matching 5 bases. The V end lost 4 bases, the J end lost 7 bases, and 18 bases lay between the germline ends. Germline V lookup: CDR1 SGHRS, CDR2 YFSETQ. This CDR3 region has 14 residues. As DNA, the CDR3 is TGCGCCAGCAGCCCGCCGGGACGGCTAGGAGAGCAGTACTTC. This sequence encodes CASSPPGRLGEQYF. The entire variable domain, with the rest obtained from reference TRBV5-1 and TRBJ2-7, is as follows: KAGVTQTPRYLIKTRGQQVTLSCSPISGHRSVSWYQQTPGQGLQFLFEYFSETQRNKGNFPGRFSGRQFSNSRSEMNVSTLELGDSALYLCASSPPGRLGEQYFGPGTRLTVT.

This clonotype was seen ten or more times. The chain carries TRBV29-1 and TRBJ2-1; D not certain. Germline CDR1 reads SQVTM; CDR2 reads ANQGSEA. V shed 2 bases and J shed 7 bases, with 12 bases lying between them. The CDR3 is 13 amino acids. CDR3 DNA sequence: TGCAGCGTTGAAAGAGGAATGGAGAATGAGCAGTTCTTC. This sequence encodes CSVERGMENEQFF.

This clonotype was counted between two and nine times. This chain joins TRBV30 and TRBJ1-2; a possible D gene is TRBD1 (6 bases). The germline V gene encodes CDR1 GTSNPN and CDR2 SVGIG (reference sequence). V was trimmed by 1 base and J by 6 bases, leaving 9 bases between them. The CDR3 covers 12 residues. The CDR3: CAWSGGGHGYTF. CDR3 nucleotide sequence: TGTGCCTGGAGTGGAGGGGGTCATGGCTACACCTTC.

This clonotype appeared once. This rearrangement joins TRBV6-2 or TRBV6-3 to TRBJ1-1, with D perhaps matching TRBD1 (5 bases). V lost 3 bases and J lost 2, with 19 bases in between. Per germline, CDR1 MNHEY and CDR2 SVGEGT. The CDR3 spans 17 residues. Here the CDR3 DNA reads TGTGCCAGCAGTTATGGTGGTAAAGGGGTAGGAAACACTGAAGCTTTCTTT. This sequence encodes CASSYGGKGVGNTEAFF.

This rearrangement joins TRBV7-2 to TRBJ1-2; the D gene is possibly TRBD1 (5 bases). Deletions cut 5 bases from V and 4 bases from J, with 14 bases between. The CDR3 is made up of 14 amino acids. CDR1 is SGHTA and CDR2 is FQGNSA in the germline V gene. DNA of the CDR3: TGTGCCAGCAGCCTTCAGGGAGTCGGCTATGGCTACACCTTC. It codes for CASSLQGVGYGYTF.

This clonotype appeared a few times. The chain has TRBV27 and TRBJ1-1; TRBD1 matches at 11 bases. The CDR3 runs 15 residues. Losses at the gene ends were 7 bases for V and 5 bases for J; bases not matched to a gene: 9. Germline CDR1 reads MNHEY; CDR2 reads SMNVEV (reference sequence). The CDR3 DNA sequence: TGTGCCAGCACAGGGACAGGGGGAAGGTGGACTGAAGCTTTCTTT. This encodes CASTGTGGRWTEAFF.

This clonotype has just one count. The gene calls are TRBV6-1 and TRBJ2-2; 7 bases match TRBD2. V dropped 8 bases and J dropped 0; count of bases not matched to a gene: 3. The CDR3 is made up of 14 amino acids. Germline V lookup: CDR1 MNHNS, CDR2 SASEGT. The CDR3 DNA is TGTGCCAGCCTCGGGGGGACGAACACCGGGGAGCTGTTTTTT. Translating it yields CASLGGTNTGELFF.

The chain uses TRBV6-5 and TRBJ2-6; tentatively, D is TRBD1 (5 bases). CDR1 and CDR2 (germline): MNHEY, SVGAGI. This CDR3 is built from 16 residues. V lost 4 bases, J lost 2 bases, and 12 bases lay in between. The CDR3 bases are TGTGCCAGCAGTTCCGTTAGCAGGGCTGGGGCCAACGTCCTGACTTTC. Encoded protein: CASSSVSRAGANVLTF.

This rearrangement joins TRBV4-3 to TRBJ2-1, with D hard to call. In germline, CDR1 is LGHNA, CDR2 YSLEER. The V and J ends lost 4 bases and 5 bases respectively, with 12 bases between them. The CDR3 length is 14 residues. DNA for the CDR3: TGCGCCAGCAGCCGAGACTCCCCCAACAATGAGCAGTTCTTC. Protein product: CASSRDSPNNEQFF.

This clonotype was observed a handful of times. The chain employs TRBV7-2 and TRBJ2-5; D tentatively fits TRBD1 or TRBD2 (5 bases each). V was trimmed by 5 bases and J by 5 bases, leaving 18 bases between them. The CDR3 length is 15 residues. The V gene's germline CDR1 is SGHTA and CDR2 FQGNSA. CDR3 nucleotides: TGTGCCAGCAGCCCCCGGGACCTGGTAGGGGAGACCCAGTACTTC. Translating it yields CASSPRDLVGETQYF.

This sequence joins TRBV4-1 and TRBJ2-5; 15 bases fit TRBD2. V shed 1 base, J shed 5 bases, and the junction held 2 bases outside the gene matches. Germline values: CDR1 MGHRA, CDR2 YSYEKL. The CDR3 length is 16 residues. CDR3 sequence reads: CASSQAGLAGGETQYF. CDR3 nucleotides: TGCGCCAGCAGCCAAGCGGGACTAGCGGGAGGCGAGACCCAGTACTTC.

The chain combines TRBV7-2 with TRBJ2-5, with TRBD2 as a possible D gene (5 bases). The CDR3 loop spans 13 amino acids. Germline V gives CDR1 SGHTA, CDR2 FQGNSA. Trimming left V 5 bases short and J 4 bases short, with 11 bases between. Written as DNA, the CDR3 is TGTGCCAGCAGCGTGTCTAGCCTAGAGACCCAGTACTTC. Amino acid sequence: CASSVSSLETQYF.

The chain combines TRBV30 with TRBJ2-1; perhaps TRBD2 as D (6 bases). The CDR3 loop spans 13 amino acids. V was clipped by 2 bases and J by 9 bases, with 14 bases between them. Germline assignment: CDR1 GTSNPN and CDR2 SVGIG (reference sequence). The CDR3 nucleotides are TGTGCCTGGAGTCGGGACGGGGGTGGTGAGCAGTTCTTC. It specifies CAWSRDGGGEQFF.

The genes are TRBV7-2 and TRBJ2-2; TRBD2 is a possible D gene (5 bases). The CDR3 contains 15 residues. From germline, CDR1 is SGHTA and CDR2 FQGNSA. Trimming took 6 bases from V and 6 from J, leaving 17 bases between them. The CDR3 reads CASSQTTGRPGELFF. The CDR3 region has the DNA TGTGCCAGCAGTCAGACGACGGGGAGACCCGGGGAGCTGTTTTTT.

The rearrangement uses TRBV15 and TRBJ2-5; D gene unclear. The closer fit of TRBJ2-7 to the DNA end suggests the J call may be wrong. This CDR3 has 15 residues. CDR1 and CDR2 (germline): LNHNV, YYDKDF (reference sequence). The CDR3 sequence is CATSERRTRINEQYF. CDR3 DNA sequence: TGTGCCACCAGTGAGCGCCGCACCCGGATTAACGAGCAGTACTTC.

The chain has TRBV5-1 and TRBJ2-1; possibly TRBD2 for D (6 bases). The CDR3 covers 16 residues. V was pared by 0 bases and J by 3 bases, with 13 bases between. Germline CDR1 SGHRS, CDR2 YFSETQ. CDR3 nucleotide sequence: TGCGCCAGCAGCTTGGAAGGGCAGGGAGGCTACAATGAGCAGTTCTTC. Translated: CASSLEGQGGYNEQFF. Based on the CDR3 plus reference TRBV5-1 and TRBJ2-1, the full variable domain is KAGVTQTPRYLIKTRGQQVTLSCSPISGHRSVSWYQQTPGQGLQFLFEYFSETQRNKGNFPGRFSGRQFSNSRSEMNVSTLELGDSALYLCASSLEGQGGYNEQFFGPGTRLTVL.

Concerning this clonotype itself: This could be a read error, since a much larger clone is one nucleotide away. The chain links TRBV7-3 to TRBJ2-5; 10 bases fit TRBD2. Per germline, CDR1 SGHTA and CDR2 FQGTGA. The CDR3 contains 17 residues. With 4 bases clipped from V and 6 bases from J, the junction kept 14 bases outside the gene matches. In nucleotides, the CDR3 is TGTGCCAGCAGCTCCGGCGGTGGGGCTAGCGGGAGAAAGACCCAGTACTTC. Translating gives CASSSGGGASGRKTQYF.

This clonotype was observed a handful of times. The chain combines TRBV15 with TRBJ2-5; TRBD1 or TRBD2 may be the D gene (5 bases each). This CDR3 spans 14 amino acids. Trimming removed 0 bases at V and 5 bases at J, with 10 bases between. Germline CDR1 LNHNV, CDR2 YYDKDF (reference sequence). CDR3 DNA sequence: TGTGCCACCAGCAGAGATAAGGGACGGGAGACCCAGTACTTC. Translating it yields CATSRDKGRETQYF. The full variable domain, its missing parts supplied by reference TRBV15 and TRBJ2-5, is DAMVIQNPRYQVTQFGKPVTLSCSQTLNHNVMYWYQQKSSQAPKLLFHYYDKDFNNEADTPDNFQSRRPNTSFCFLDIRSPGLGDTAMYLCATSRDKGRETQYFGPGTRLLVL.

The gene calls are TRBV24-1 and TRBJ2-1, with 10 positions matching TRBD2. V was pared by 5 bases and J by 12 bases, with 12 bases of the junction left unmatched. CDR1 KGHDR and CDR2 SFDVKD come from the germline V gene. There are 15 residues in the CDR3. The CDR3 loop is CATSVSSGRSSGQFF. CDR3 bases: TGTGCCACCAGTGTGAGTAGCGGGAGGAGTAGTGGGCAGTTCTTC.